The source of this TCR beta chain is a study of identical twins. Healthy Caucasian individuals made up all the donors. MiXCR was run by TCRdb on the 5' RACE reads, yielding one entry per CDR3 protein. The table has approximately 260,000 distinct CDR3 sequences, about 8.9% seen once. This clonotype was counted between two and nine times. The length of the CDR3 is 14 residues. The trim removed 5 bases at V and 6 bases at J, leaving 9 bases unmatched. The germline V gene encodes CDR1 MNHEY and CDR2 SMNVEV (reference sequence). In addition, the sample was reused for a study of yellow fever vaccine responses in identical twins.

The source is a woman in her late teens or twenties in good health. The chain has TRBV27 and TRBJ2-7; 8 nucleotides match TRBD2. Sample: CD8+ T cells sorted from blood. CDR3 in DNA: TGTGCCAGCAGTGAAAGCGGGAGTCCACTCGAGCAGTACTTC. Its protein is CASSESGSPLEQYF.